The source of this T cell receptor beta chain is a study of blood T cell repertoires in COVID-19. Background on the study: COVID-19 samples collected from the United States, Italy and Spain covered acute and convalescent phases. PBMCs, B-cell-depleted T cells, or T cells provided the cDNA or gDNA that made up the material.

This clone was seen a few times. The V gene's germline CDR1 is WNHNN and CDR2 SYGVQD (reference sequence). V lost 5 bases to trimming and J lost 11 bases; unmatched junction nucleotides: 17. CDR3 length: 16 amino acids. Under the authors' procedure: Estimated nucleated cell counts came from reference gene primer amplification. Clones were read by immunoSEQ multiplex PCR, and TCRdb kept only the in-frame ones, dropping some. For V, J and clone size, that table is used; D and trimming come from the DNA. Of some 190,000 clones in the sample, 80% were seen once. The rearrangement joins TRBV10-1 to TRBJ1-4; 7 positions agree with TRBD1. This sequence originates from a man in his 60s with acute or convalescent COVID-19. Sequences were obtained from peripheral blood. CDR3 residues: CASSRIAGTAVGKLFF. The CDR3 DNA follows: TGCGCCAGCAGTCGGATTGCTGGGACAGCCGTGGGTAAACTGTTTTTT.